What follows are 27 T cell receptor beta chains derived from one specimen sequenced in a study of control samples from healthy donors and cancer patients. TCRdb's table, derived via immunoSEQ multiplex PCR, lists solely in-frame clones and lacks some. The table shows over 120,000 clones, with over 90% occurring only once. Sequencing input: PBMCs. These receptors came from a man in his fifties or sixties with colorectal cancer.

V gene TRBV10-3 combines with J gene TRBJ2-4; 8 bases fit TRBD2. The CDR3 consists of 12 residues. The J segment lost 11 bases and the V segment lost 11 bases, leaving 11 bases of the junction unmatched. Germline V gene lookup returns CDR1 ENHRY and CDR2 SYGVKD. The CDR3 DNA reads as TGTGCCTCCCCCGGGGGGGGGCAGGTTCAGTACTTC. Protein sequence: CASPGGGQVQYF.

The chain recombines TRBV28 with TRBJ1-5, with 10 positions matching TRBD1. CDR1 and CDR2 from the germline V gene are MDHEN and SYDVKM. The ends lost 1 base at V and 8 bases at J; junction bases unmatched: 5. This CDR3 has 15 amino acids. CDR3 sequence: CASSLSDRGRKPQHF. The DNA of the CDR3 is TGTGCCAGCAGTTTATCGGACAGGGGGAGGAAGCCCCAGCATTTT.

The chain joins TRBV18 to TRBJ2-5; a possible D gene is TRBD2 (6 bases). The CDR3 has 13 residues. V was pared by 6 bases and J by 0 bases, with 8 bases between. The germline gives CDR1 KGHSH, CDR2 LQKENI. DNA of the CDR3: TGTGCCAGCTCGGGGAGGCACCAAGAGACCCAGTACTTC. This codes for CASSGRHQETQYF. The complete variable domain, with remaining parts taken from reference TRBV18 and TRBJ2-5, reads NAGVMQNPRHLVRRRGQEARLRCSPMKGHSHVYWYRQLPEEGLKFMVYLQKENIIDESGMPKERFSAEFPKEGPSILRIQQVVRGDSAAYFCASSGRHQETQYFGPGTRLLVL.

The V and J genes are TRBV27 and TRBJ1-3; D is unresolved. Germline V gene lookup returns CDR1 MNHEY and CDR2 SMNVEV (reference sequence). Trimming removed 1 base at V and 0 bases at J, with 10 bases between. The CDR3 has 16 amino acids. DNA of the CDR3: TGTGCCAGCAGTTTATACCCCTTGAACTCTGGAAACACCATATATTTT. It is translated as CASSLYPLNSGNTIYF.

V usage is TRBV5-1 and J usage is TRBJ1-1; 9 bases map to TRBD1. The CDR3 covers 15 residues. The germline V gene encodes CDR1 SGHRS and CDR2 YFSETQ. Trimming at V came to 4 bases and at J to 1 base, leaving 5 bases not matched to a gene. CDR3 region: CASSQMDRGNTEAFF. In nucleotides, the CDR3 is TGCGCCAGCAGCCAAATGGACAGGGGGAACACTGAAGCTTTCTTT.

As concerns this clone: Different DNA sequences within this sample yield the same CDR3. This rearrangement joins TRBV9 to TRBJ1-1; D gene ambiguous. Germline loops: CDR1 SGDLS, CDR2 YYNGEE. Between the trimmed V and J ends, which lost 0 bases and 2 bases, there was a span of 5 bases. The CDR3 runs 13 residues. The CDR3 spells CASSVDENTEAFF. The DNA of the CDR3 is TGTGCCAGCAGCGTAGACGAAAACACTGAAGCTTTCTTT.

The chain employs TRBV3-1 (or the pseudogene TRBV3-2) and TRBJ2-1, with 7 bases matching TRBD2. CDR3 size: 15 residues. Germline trimming cut 4 bases from V and 2 bases from J; bases unmatched to any gene: 5. Germline CDR1 LGHDT, CDR2 YNNKEL (reference sequence). The CDR3 DNA sequence: TGTGCCAGCAGCCCGCGCAGCGGGGCCTACAATGAGCAGTTCTTC. Its translation: CASSPRSGAYNEQFF.

This clone appeared once. This chain links TRBV5-1 with TRBJ1-3; 8 bases map to TRBD1. With V trimmed by 4 bases and J by 4 bases, 4 bases remained unmatched. The germline V gene has CDR1 SGHRS and CDR2 YFSETQ. CDR3 length: 14 amino acids. Written as DNA, the CDR3 is TGCGCCAGCAGCCTGACAGGGGAAGGAAACACCATATATTTT. Translating it yields CASSLTGEGNTIYF.

As for this clone: The germline gene is not matched at one end of the junction; a read error may be the cause. For the CDR3, the DNA is TGTGCCAGCAGCCAAGGTACACGAAGGAGATTTTTT. Translated: CASSQGTRRRFF. The chain recombines TRBV3-1 (or the pseudogene TRBV3-2) with TRBJ1-1; D uncertain. From germline, CDR1 is LGHDT and CDR2 YNNKEL (reference sequence). There are 12 residues in the CDR3.

This chain connects TRBV15 to TRBJ2-2; no firm D call. Germline lookup yields CDR1 LNHNV and CDR2 YYDKDF (reference sequence). V was cut by 8 bases and J by 4 bases, with 17 bases left in between. The CDR3 spans 15 residues. The CDR3 spells CATEWGHGSTGELFF. The CDR3, as DNA: TGTGCCACCGAATGGGGTCACGGTAGCACCGGGGAGCTGTTTTTT.

This chain uses TRBV2 with TRBJ2-3; D remains unclear. CDR3 length: 14 amino acids. CDR1 is SNHLY, CDR2 FYNNEI, per germline. Trimming cost V 3 bases and J 2 bases, with 9 bases left between them. CDR3 sequence (DNA): TGTGCCAGCAGTGACGGGCTTCCCACAGATACGCAGTATTTT. Its protein product is CASSDGLPTDTQYF.

The gene calls are TRBV19 and TRBJ1-1; TRBD1 matches at 7 bases. This CDR3 contains 14 residues. V lost 5 bases to trimming and J lost 7 bases; unmatched junction nucleotides: 10. The germline gives CDR1 LNHDA, CDR2 SQIVND (reference sequence). The CDR3 nucleotides are TGTGCCAGTAGTGGGGTAGGGGGCGCGGGTGAAGCTTTCTTT. Its translation: CASSGVGGAGEAFF.

This clone has a single count. DNA of the CDR3: TGTGCCAGTAGTCGACAGAGCAGTGGCGGGGAGCTGTTTTTT. It translates to CASSRQSSGGELFF. The chain recombines TRBV19 with TRBJ2-2, with TRBD1 as a possible D gene (5 bases). Germline V gives CDR1 LNHDA, CDR2 SQIVND (reference sequence). With 5 bases removed from V and 7 bases from J, the gap between germline ends came to 14 bases. This CDR3 spans 14 amino acids.

This clone was observed a few times. CDR3 loop: CASSVGNSPLHF. The CDR3 DNA follows: TGTGCCAGCAGCGTTGGGAATTCACCCCTCCACTTT. The V gene is TRBV9, the J gene TRBJ1-6; D uncertain. V was clipped by 2 bases and J by 7 bases, with 4 bases between them. The CDR3 length is 12 residues. Germline V CDR1 and CDR2: SGDLS, YYNGEE.

The chain is built from TRBV18 and TRBJ1-2; D is uncertain. The CDR3 is 13 residues long. Germline V gene lookup returns CDR1 KGHSH and CDR2 LQKENI. The V end was cut by 2 bases, the J end by 3 bases, with 7 bases between. CDR3 protein: CASSPAGYYGYTF. The CDR3 DNA sequence: TGTGCCAGCTCACCAGCAGGATACTATGGCTACACCTTC. Full variable domain (rest looked up from reference TRBV18 and TRBJ1-2): NAGVMQNPRHLVRRRGQEARLRCSPMKGHSHVYWYRQLPEEGLKFMVYLQKENIIDESGMPKERFSAEFPKEGPSILRIQQVVRGDSAAYFCASSPAGYYGYTFGSGTRLTVV.

The gene calls are TRBV20-1 and TRBJ2-2, with D perhaps TRBD1 (5 bases). V was shortened by 3 bases and J by 6 bases, with 11 bases between the two germline ends. The CDR3 has 13 amino acids. CDR1 and CDR2 from the germline V gene are DFQATT and SNEGSKA (reference sequence). The CDR3 DNA follows: TGCAGTGCTAGTAACAGGCTGTCCGGGGAGCTGTTTTTT. Translation gives CSASNRLSGELFF.

This chain connects TRBV6-2 or TRBV6-3 to TRBJ2-3; 12 nucleotides agree with TRBD1. Per germline, CDR1 MNHEY and CDR2 SVGEGT. Trimming cost V 2 bases and J 4 bases; bases outside gene matches: 13. The CDR3 extends over 19 amino acids. This CDR3 is CASSYPSGTGGPRADTQYF. In DNA, the CDR3 is TGTGCCAGCAGTTACCCCTCCGGGACAGGGGGCCCGAGGGCAGATACGCAGTATTTT.

The V call is TRBV3-1 (or the pseudogene TRBV3-2), the J call TRBJ1-5; D is unresolved. Per the germline V gene, CDR1 is LGHDT and CDR2 is YNNKEL (reference sequence). Trimming removed 1 base from V and 5 bases from J, with 9 bases in between. The CDR3 has 14 amino acids. The CDR3 nucleotides read TGTGCCAGCAGCCAAGGGGGTAACGATCAGCCCCAGCATTTT. As protein: CASSQGGNDQPQHF.

V and J are TRBV30 and TRBJ1-5, with D possibly being TRBD1 (5 bases). Trimming left V 7 bases short and J 2 bases short, with 18 bases between. The CDR3 is 15 amino acids. In germline, CDR1 is GTSNPN, CDR2 SVGIG (reference sequence). The CDR3: CALVPQGGGNQPQHF. The DNA for the CDR3 is TGTGCCTTGGTGCCGCAGGGCGGAGGCAATCAGCCCCAGCATTTT.

This clone was counted once. The rearrangement joins TRBV12-5 to TRBJ2-1; D is ambiguous. V was clipped by 0 bases and J by 2 bases, with 8 bases between them. The V gene's germline CDR1 is LGHNT and CDR2 FRNRAP. This CDR3 contains 15 residues. DNA of the CDR3: TGTGCTAGTGGTTTGGTAGGCAGGCCCTACAATGAGCAGTTCTTC. Translation gives CASGLVGRPYNEQFF.

The chain links TRBV27 to TRBJ2-1; TRBD2 agrees at 8 bases. Per the germline V gene, CDR1 is MNHEY and CDR2 is SMNVEV (reference sequence). Trimming at V came to 5 bases and at J to 10 bases, leaving 7 bases not matched to a gene. The CDR3 is 13 amino acids. CDR3 amino acids: CASSPGLANEQFF. CDR3 bases: TGTGCCAGCAGTCCCGGACTAGCAAACGAGCAGTTCTTC.

CDR3 region: CASSPQQGAKGNEQFF. The CDR3 coding sequence is TGTGCCAGCAGCCCCCAACAGGGGGCAAAAGGGAATGAGCAGTTCTTC. The V and J genes are TRBV7-9 and TRBJ2-1, with TRBD1 identical over 9 bases. Trimming at V came to 5 bases and at J to 7 bases, leaving 12 bases not matched to a gene. Germline assignment: CDR1 SEHNR and CDR2 FQNEAQ (reference sequence). The CDR3 is 16 residues long.

Written as DNA, the CDR3 is TGTGCCACCAGCAGAGATCTGGTCGAAGGAACTGAAGCTTTCTTT. Residues: CATSRDLVEGTEAFF. The V call is TRBV15, the J call TRBJ1-1; D remains unclear. The CDR3 totals 15 residues. Trimming took off 0 bases at V and 5 bases at J, with 13 bases between the two ends. Germline V gene lookup returns CDR1 LNHNV and CDR2 YYDKDF (reference sequence).

J is TRBJ1-5 and V is TRBV19, with TRBD1 matching over 9 bases. V trimming: 6 bases; J trimming: 3 bases; junction bases outside the gene matches: 6. The germline gives CDR1 LNHDA, CDR2 SQIVND (reference sequence). The CDR3 has 15 amino acids. CDR3 loop: CASSQTGGPNQPQHF. DNA of the CDR3: TGTGCCAGTAGCCAAACAGGGGGCCCCAATCAGCCCCAGCATTTT.

The chain joins TRBV7-9 to TRBJ2-1, with no clear D. CDR3 size: 13 residues. The germline V gene encodes CDR1 SEHNR and CDR2 FQNEAQ (reference sequence). V lost 3 bases and J 6 bases, leaving 9 bases between the germline ends. CDR3 amino acids: CASSLLTINEQFF. The CDR3, as DNA: TGTGCCAGCAGCTTGCTTACCATCAATGAGCAGTTCTTC.

The rearrangement joins TRBV7-2 to TRBJ2-2; D call uncertain. The CDR3 length is 14 residues. CDR1 is SGHTA, CDR2 FQGNSA, per germline. Trimming shortened V by 1 base and J by 5 bases, and 8 bases separated the two germline ends. CDR3: CASSLVAGTGELFF. CDR3 DNA sequence: TGTGCCAGCAGCTTAGTGGCCGGGACCGGGGAGCTGTTTTTT. Based on the CDR3 plus reference TRBV7-2 and TRBJ2-2, the full variable domain is GAGVSQSPSNKVTEKGKDVELRCDPISGHTALYWYRQSLGQGLEFLIYFQGNSAPDKSGLPSDRFSAERTGGSVSTLTIQRTQQEDSAVYLCASSLVAGTGELFFGEGSRLTVL.

This clone appeared a single time. V is TRBV2 and J is TRBJ1-5; unclear D gene. The CDR3 runs 14 residues. Trimming shortened V by 3 bases and J by 4 bases, and 10 bases separated the two germline ends. Germline V CDR1 and CDR2: SNHLY, FYNNEI. The CDR3 DNA is TGTGCCAGCAGTGACAGGCTTACTAATCAGCCCCAGCATTTT. Translation: CASSDRLTNQPQHF.